The subject of this entry is one TCR beta chain. Its antigen is undetermined. This specimen belongs to a study of OX40 agonist ivuxolimab in advanced cancers. Study-level background: Prior therapy, whether anti-PD-1, anti-PD-L1 or anti-CTLA-4, was allowed, and roughly 44% had some. Three patients, one with hepatocellular carcinoma and two with cutaneous melanoma, responded partially. Notes on the study in general: Patients with a partial response at 0.1-3.0 mg/kg had among the lowest clonal expansion.

Method: immunoSEQ multiplex PCR; TCRdb's copy keeps in-frame clones and lacks some. Of 80,000 to 130,000 clones listed, roughly nine tenths were seen once; the top ten hold under 0.4%. This CDR3 region has 15 residues. The germline V and J ends were trimmed by 5 bases and 2 bases, with 15 bases remaining between them. CDR1 MNHEY and CDR2 SVGAGI come from the germline V gene. Autoimmune disease history or systemic immunosuppression led to patient exclusion. The specimen was CD4+ or CD8+ T cells sorted from blood, collected in a trial of the OX40 agonist ivuxolimab. The V and J genes are TRBV6-5 and TRBJ1-1; D is unclear. The origin of this receptor is an adult with an advanced solid tumor such as melanoma, head and neck, liver or kidney cancer. The CDR3 region has the DNA TGTGCCAGCAGTCTGGGTGGCACACGAAACACTGAAGCTTTCTTT. Residues: CASSLGGTRNTEAFF.